The 16 T cell receptor beta chains below were found in one sample sequenced in a study of cytomegalovirus exposure and HLA in healthy donors (dated by TCRdb to 2017 to 2019). The library was obtained by the immunoSEQ multiplex PCR assay. TCRdb mirrors the immuneACCESS table, restricted to in-frame sequences. Some clones are absent from its copies; in checked studies, under half trace to an unresolved V gene, and the reason for the others is unknown. The sample table lists about 64,000 clones, around 89% of them with a count of one. Around 1.7% of the sample comes from the top ten. The sequenced sample consisted of PBMCs. These receptors were collected from a woman younger than 35 in good health and CMV-seronegative.

The genes are TRBV5-1 and TRBJ2-6, with 7 bases matching TRBD2. V shed 5 bases and J 3 bases; nucleotides not matched to a gene: 5. Germline CDR1 reads SGHRS; CDR2 reads YFSETQ. This CDR3 has 15 amino acids. CDR3 nucleotides: TGCGCCAGCAGATGGGGGGGAGTTGGGGCCAACGTCCTGACTTTC. It is translated as CASRWGGVGANVLTF.

The J gene is TRBJ1-1, the V gene TRBV2; 7 positions agree with TRBD1. Germline V gene sequence: CDR1 SNHLY, CDR2 FYNNEI. V lost 4 bases and J lost 0; bases outside the gene matches: 5. There are 15 residues in the CDR3. The CDR3 region has the DNA TGTGCCAGCAGTGCTCCGGGACAGATGAACACTGAAGCTTTCTTT. It encodes CASSAPGQMNTEAFF. Based on the CDR3 plus reference TRBV2 and TRBJ1-1, the full variable domain is EPEVTQTPSHQVTQMGQEVILRCVPISNHLYFYWYRQILGQKVEFLVSFYNNEISEKSEIFDDQFSVERPDGSNFTLKIRSTKLEDSAMYFCASSAPGQMNTEAFFGQGTRLTVV.

The CDR3 is CASSLGGYTDTQYF. CDR3 bases: TGCGCCAGCAGCTTGGGCGGGTACACAGATACGCAGTATTTT. The rearrangement joins TRBV5-1 to TRBJ2-3; a possible D gene is TRBD2 (5 bases). Trimming shortened V by 0 bases and J by 2 bases, and 7 bases separated the two germline ends. CDR3 length: 14 residues. Germline-derived CDR1 and CDR2 are SGHRS and YFSETQ.

The chain joins TRBV11-2 to TRBJ2-7; D gene unclear. Germline V CDR1 and CDR2: SGHAT, FQNNGV. The CDR3 spans 15 residues. The V and J ends lost 5 bases and 1 base respectively, with 15 bases between them. The CDR3 here is CASSPTRYGSYEQYF. The CDR3 nucleotides read TGTGCCAGCAGCCCCACCCGGTACGGGTCCTACGAGCAGTACTTC.

This chain links TRBV9 with TRBJ2-3; 8 bases map to TRBD2. This CDR3 is 16 amino acids long. Germline lookup yields CDR1 SGDLS and CDR2 YYNGEE. V lost 4 bases, J lost 4 bases, and 11 bases stayed unmatched. CDR3 nucleotide sequence: TGTGCCAGCAGCCCACGGGGGGGCGACGGGGCAGATACGCAGTATTTT. Translated: CASSPRGGDGADTQYF.

This sequence joins TRBV5-1 and TRBJ1-5, with a tentative D call TRBD1 (6 bases). Germline V CDR1 and CDR2: SGHRS, YFSETQ. The length of the CDR3 is 17 residues. The germline V and J ends were trimmed by 0 bases and 2 bases, with 15 bases remaining between them. Here the CDR3 reads CASSLDTGQEGNQPQHF. CDR3 nucleotides: TGCGCCAGCAGCTTGGATACAGGGCAGGAGGGCAATCAGCCCCAGCATTTT. Using reference TRBV5-1 and TRBJ1-5 for the parts outside the CDR3, the full variable domain is KAGVTQTPRYLIKTRGQQVTLSCSPISGHRSVSWYQQTPGQGLQFLFEYFSETQRNKGNFPGRFSGRQFSNSRSEMNVSTLELGDSALYLCASSLDTGQEGNQPQHFGDGTRLSIL.

The chain joins TRBV6-5 to TRBJ1-5, with D possibly matching TRBD1 (6 bases). Trimming cost V 6 bases and J 2 bases, with 14 bases left between them. The CDR3 length is 15 residues. Germline V gene lookup returns CDR1 MNHEY and CDR2 SVGAGI. The CDR3 DNA follows: TGTGCCAGCAGACTTGGGGGCGAAGGCAATCAGCCCCAGCATTTT. Translation gives CASRLGGEGNQPQHF.

The chain recombines TRBV27 with TRBJ2-1; a weak D match, TRBD2 (6 bases). Germline assignment: CDR1 MNHEY and CDR2 SMNVEV (reference sequence). V gave up 6 bases and J gave up 2 bases, with 14 bases separating them. The CDR3 has 15 residues. The DNA of the CDR3 is TGTGCCAGCAGGTCTCGGGGGATGACCTACAATGAGCAGTTCTTC. It specifies CASRSRGMTYNEQFF.

The chain joins TRBV18 to TRBJ2-7, with TRBD2 identical over 10 bases. The CDR3 loop spans 14 amino acids. After removal of 1 base from V and 5 bases from J, the junction contained 2 bases not matched to a gene. Germline CDR1 is KGHSH and CDR2 is LQKENI. For the CDR3, the DNA is TGTGCCAGCTCACCACTCGGACTAGCGGACGAGCAGTACTTC. It translates to CASSPLGLADEQYF. Looking up the rest from reference TRBV18 and TRBJ2-7 gives the full variable domain: NAGVMQNPRHLVRRRGQEARLRCSPMKGHSHVYWYRQLPEEGLKFMVYLQKENIIDESGMPKERFSAEFPKEGPSILRIQQVVRGDSAAYFCASSPLGLADEQYFGPGTRLTVT.

The chain uses TRBV7-2 and TRBJ1-2; 11 bases map to TRBD1. In germline, CDR1 is SGHTA, CDR2 FQGNSA. Trimming took 1 base from V and 4 from J; bases not matched to a gene: 2. The CDR3 consists of 15 residues. This CDR3 is CASSLGGTGGYGYTF. As DNA, the CDR3 is TGTGCCAGCAGCTTAGGGGGGACAGGGGGCTATGGCTACACCTTC.

The chain uses TRBV11-2 and TRBJ2-1; 10 bases line up with TRBD2. The germline V gene encodes CDR1 SGHAT and CDR2 FQNNGV. The CDR3 spans 15 residues. V shed 2 bases, J shed 4 bases, and the junction held 2 bases outside the gene matches. In DNA form, the CDR3 reads TGTGCCAGCAGCTTACTAGCGGGAGCTTACAATGAGCAGTTCTTC. Translating gives CASSLLAGAYNEQFF.

V and J are TRBV11-2 and TRBJ2-7; 7 bases agree with TRBD1. The CDR3 is 19 residues long. The V and J ends lost 4 bases and 2 bases, in that order; junction bases with no gene match: 20. Germline loops: CDR1 SGHAT, CDR2 FQNNGV. The DNA for the CDR3 is TGTGCCAGCAGCTCAAACCTCCACTCGGGACAGCCCCAAACCTACGAGCAGTACTTC. As protein: CASSSNLHSGQPQTYEQYF. Full variable domain (rest looked up from reference TRBV11-2 and TRBJ2-7): EAGVAQSPRYKIIEKRQSVAFWCNPISGHATLYWYQQILGQGPKLLIQFQNNGVVDDSQLPKDRFSAERLKGVDSTLKIQPAKLEDSAVYLCASSSNLHSGQPQTYEQYFGPGTRLTVT.

A note on this clone: The junction does not match germline at one end; this may be a read error. The chain couples TRBV20-1 to TRBJ2-7; 9 nucleotides match TRBD1. CDR1 DFQATT and CDR2 SNEGSKA come from the germline V gene (reference sequence). This CDR3 region has 11 residues. The chain's CDR3 is CSARAGQGTHF. The DNA of the CDR3 is TGCAGTGCTAGAGCCGGACAGGGGACCCACTTC.

The chain combines TRBV27 with TRBJ2-1, with TRBD2 matching 12 bases. This CDR3 is built from 18 residues. With 5 bases clipped from V and 4 bases from J, the junction kept 12 bases outside the gene matches. Germline V gene sequence: CDR1 MNHEY, CDR2 SMNVEV (reference sequence). The CDR3, as DNA: TGTGCCAGCAGTCAAAGAGACCTAGGACTAGCGGGATACAATGAGCAGTTCTTC. Translated, it gives CASSQRDLGLAGYNEQFF.

The chain combines TRBV10-3 with TRBJ2-3, with 9 bases fitting TRBD2. The CDR3 is 16 residues long. CDR1 and CDR2 (germline): ENHRY, SYGVKD. With 7 bases clipped from V and 4 bases from J, the junction kept 12 bases outside the gene matches. The CDR3 here is CAITPSRAGGPDTQYF. The CDR3 DNA reads TGTGCCATCACCCCCTCTCGGGCGGGGGGGCCAGATACGCAGTATTTT.

In its sample, this clone is medium-sized. The chain carries TRBV21-1 and TRBJ1-2; no DNA check was done on the table's D call, TRBD1. TRBV21-1 is a pseudogene locus. This CDR3 has 14 amino acids. This CDR3 reads CASSSQQGKVGYTF. CDR3 DNA: TGTGCCAGCAGCTCACAACAGGGAAAAGTAGGCTACACCTTC.